The clone carrying this T cell receptor beta chain was counted only a few times. The antigen is not known. The record originates from a study of a mutant IDH1 vaccine in newly diagnosed glioma. Study-wide context: The earlier regimen, radiotherapy, temozolomide, or both, was most often both.

Time point denoted: week 47, end of study. The investigators gave 300 ug of mutant IDH1 20-mer peptide in each vaccine dose, together with topical imiquimod. Here immunoSEQ multiplex PCR was the method, and the copy in TCRdb shows in-frame clones only, minus some. This table holds nearly 25,000 clones, 82% found once. The CDR3 covers 16 residues. Germline V gene sequence: CDR1 SEHNR, CDR2 FQNEAQ (reference sequence). V was cut by 5 bases and J by 4 bases, with 20 bases left in between. The TCR comes from a middle-aged man with glioma. Some clones in this sample may be carry-over from other donors' samples. The J gene is TRBJ1-1, the V gene TRBV7-9; no definite D call. The specimen comprised PBMCs, sampled from a glioma patient whose treatment included an IDH1 peptide vaccine. As DNA, the CDR3 is TGTGCCAGCAGCCCCCAAGTTTCGGGCCCCGGCACTGAAGCTTTCTTT. As protein: CASSPQVSGPGTEAFF.